This T cell receptor (beta chain) is drawn from a study of blood T cell repertoires in COVID-19 (dated by TCRdb to about 2020). Background for the entire study: Samples covering the acute and convalescent phases of COVID-19 were provided by collaborators in the United States, Italy and Spain. The prospective study material was composed of cDNA or gDNA derived from T cells, B-cell-depleted T cells, or PBMCs. The dataset comprised deeply sampled blood TCRbeta repertoires from subjects exposed to, actively infected with, or recovered from COVID-19. A freely available public database, intended as a resource for researchers studying the immune response to SARS-CoV-2, is where the repertoires were released. The samples were drawn from the first 160 participants of the ongoing ImmuneRACE study and from some 1,300 subjects provided by 6 global collaborators. The sample metadata nearly always contained a de-identified subject ID, COVID-19 status, age in years and sex. Where available, HLA class I and class II types were taken from metadata supplied by the sample provider and were not determined by assay-based typing. Study-wide findings and limitations: Clinical and demographic metadata were provided uncurated, with the amount varying by source and participant.

TCRbeta CDR3 regions were amplified from genomic DNA using the immunoSEQ Assay, a bias-controlled multiplex PCR. Per the source publication's procedure: The number of nucleated cells in each sample was estimated by amplification of reference gene primers within the assay. Sequence reads were collapsed and filtered to measure the absolute abundance of every unique TCRbeta CDR3 rearrangement. For each sample, productive Simpson clonality was calculated as the square root of Simpson's diversity index across productive rearrangements. TCRdb provides this immuneACCESS table in a form limited to in-frame rearrangements. Some clones are lacking; in checked studies, under half of them reflect an unresolved V gene, and why the rest are absent is not known. That table gives V, J and clone size, and the DNA gave D and trimming. Present in this sample are roughly 200,000 clones, 86% of which were seen just once. Approximately 6% of the sample goes to the ten largest clones.

The collaborating institutions used their own protocols to collect whole blood in K2EDTA tubes. For TCRbeta analysis, collaborators shipped samples in one of three forms: frozen whole blood, isolated PBMCs, or DNA extracted from either of those sample types. Concerning this clone itself: The antigen it binds to is not known. It has no much larger one-base neighbor in the sample; base qualities were not kept.

V sheds 3 bases and J sheds 5 bases, leaving 13 bases between their ends. CDR3 length: 14 amino acids, cysteine to phenylalanine. Only the CDR3 region is kept as DNA, spanning 42 bases read in frame from base 1. Based on the germline V gene, the CDR1 and CDR2 sequences are SNHLY and FYNNEI. Sequenced: peripheral blood. This sequence originates from a man aged 80 or over with acute or convalescent COVID-19. Recombination connected TRBV2 to TRBJ1-1; no D gene is confidently identified. Here is the DNA: TGTGCCAGCAGTGAGGCTTGGGGAGGTACTGAAGCTTTCTTT. Its translation is CASSEAWGGTEAFF.